The sequence of this T cell receptor beta chain was determined in a study of radiation and T cells in renal cell carcinoma. Germline V CDR1 and CDR2: SGHRS, YFSETQ. There are 17 residues in the CDR3. J gave up 3 bases and V 0 bases, and 9 bases lay outside the gene matches. Assay: immunoSEQ multiplex PCR; the TCRdb copy retains only in-frame clones and omits some. The sample lists about 150,000 clones, about 85% occurring once. The time point was: baseline pretreatment blood. The treatment was: 15 Gy SBRT to primary tumor, nephrectomy 4 weeks later. The J gene is TRBJ2-3, the V gene TRBV5-1; 8 bases line up with TRBD2. The sample here was blood, taken from a patient whose treatment included radiotherapy and nephrectomy. The TCR comes from a woman aged 70-85 years with renal cell carcinoma. The CDR3 DNA reads as TGCGCCAGCAGCTTGGCCTTATCGAGCGGGGGTACAGATACGCAGTATTTT. It encodes CASSLALSSGGTDTQYF.